This entry describes one T cell receptor beta chain. These data come from a study of PD-L1 blockade in urothelial cancer. Indicated time point: peripheral blood 6 weeks after treatment start. The assay was immunoSEQ multiplex PCR, and TCRdb's table has in-frame clones only and misses some. The sample lists approximately 93,000 clones; roughly 85% were seen once. CDR1 MRHNA and CDR2 SNTAGT come from the germline V gene. V gave up 5 bases and J gave up 4 bases; unmatched junction bases: 7. The CDR3 loop spans 17 amino acids. Material: PBMCs, obtained around atezolizumab (anti-PD-L1) treatment. The receptor was isolated from a man between 65 and 85 years old with urothelial cancer. The gene calls are TRBV6-4 and TRBJ2-2; 13 bases agree with TRBD2. As DNA, the CDR3 is TGTGCCAGCAGTCCCGAAGGACTAGCGGGAGTCACCGGGGAGCTGTTTTTT. Amino acid sequence: CASSPEGLAGVTGELFF.